One and the same sample provided the 20 T cell receptor beta chains below, sequenced in a study of molecular identifiers for immune sequencing clone quantification (dated 2018 in TCRdb). Library preparation was by PCR. These reads were obtained on a NextSeq 500. TCRdb reprocessing: public reads trimmed at Q25 with fastp, clones called with MiXCR, in-frame beta chains kept. CDR3 protein duplicates are merged, each entry listing the most common genes and DNA. This sample is represented by around 300,000 distinct CDR3 sequences; roughly 24% of them were singletons. 0.74% of the sample comes from the top ten. The sequencing sample was made of naive CD8+ T cells from blood, with Jurkat cell RNA spiked in. Reading the label with the study, this specimen's cell subset or site is: FACS-sorted CD8+CD4-CCR7+CD45RA+ naive T cells. The receptors derive from a human donor in good health. Some libraries in this study had Jurkat cell RNA spiked in.

Many counts were recorded for this clonotype. V usage is TRBV28 and J usage is TRBJ2-7, with D perhaps matching TRBD1 (6 bases). V lost 6 bases, J lost 6 bases, and 12 bases lay in between. CDR1 is MDHEN, CDR2 SYDVKM, per germline. The length of the CDR3 is 12 residues. CDR3 residues: CASSSQGPEQYF. CDR3 DNA sequence: TGTGCCAGCAGCTCACAGGGTCCCGAGCAGTACTTC.

Concerning this clonotype: A much larger clone lies one base from this, so it may be a read error. The genes are TRBV5-6 and TRBJ1-1; 11 bases line up with TRBD1. The CDR3 has 15 residues. Germline CDR1 reads SGHDT; CDR2 reads YYEEEE. The CDR3 nucleotides are TGTGCCAGCAGCTTGGCCTGGACAGGGGGCACTGAAGCTCTCTTT. Translated: CASSLAWTGGTEALF.

This clonotype has ten or more counts. The rearrangement uses TRBV14 and TRBJ1-1; D is unresolved. CDR3 length equals 16 residues. The germline V gene encodes CDR1 SGHDN and CDR2 FVKESK. Trimming stripped 2 bases from V and 7 bases from J, with 20 bases between. Here the CDR3 DNA reads TGTGCCAGCAGCCAATGGGAAGGACCCGGGGTTGGTGAAGCTTTCTTT. Residues: CASSQWEGPGVGEAFF.

This clonotype was observed many times. The chain recombines TRBV21-1 with TRBJ2-7; the table's D call TRBD2 went unverified against the DNA. TRBV21-1 constitutes a pseudogene. The CDR3 extends over 16 amino acids. CDR3 DNA: TGTGCCAGCAGCACCAGGCCAGAAGGGCACTCCTACGAGCAGTACTTC. Translated: CASSTRPEGHSYEQYF.

Regarding this clonotype: The junction differs from germline at one of its ends, possibly a read error. The chain carries TRBV24-1 and TRBJ2-3; no reliable D call. The germline V gene has CDR1 KGHDR and CDR2 SFDVKD. CDR3 length equals 13 residues. The CDR3 DNA reads as TGTGTCACCAGTGACGGTTTCACAGATACGCAGTATTTT. Residues: CVTSDGFTDTQYF.

The chain is built from TRBV5-5 and TRBJ2-7; 11 bases fit TRBD1. The CDR3 is 15 amino acids. Germline trimming cut 2 bases from V and 4 bases from J; bases unmatched to any gene: 5. Germline V gene sequence: CDR1 SGHKS, CDR2 YYEKEE (reference sequence). CDR3 bases: TGTGCCAGCAGCTTCGTGGGACAGGGGGTGTACGAGCAGTACTTC. Its protein is CASSFVGQGVYEQYF.

The J gene is TRBJ2-5, the V gene TRBV27; D gene uncertain. This CDR3 has 15 amino acids. Germline CDR1 and CDR2: MNHEY and SMNVEV (reference sequence). The V gene lost 2 bases and the J gene lost 2 bases, with 12 bases spanning the gap. The CDR3 reads CASSLMGSPQETQYF. In DNA form, the CDR3 reads TGTGCCAGCAGTTTAATGGGTAGCCCTCAAGAGACCCAGTACTTC.

This clonotype was seen many times. The chain recombines TRBV2 with TRBJ1-1; TRBD1 matches 7 bases. The CDR3 spans 13 residues. CDR1 is SNHLY, CDR2 FYNNEI, per germline. Losses at the gene ends were 8 bases for V and 4 bases for J; bases not matched to a gene: 7. The CDR3 nucleotides are TGTGCCAGCCACCGACAGGGTGTCACTGAAGCTTTCTTT. Amino acid sequence: CASHRQGVTEAFF. The whole variable domain, remainder taken from reference TRBV2 and TRBJ1-1, is EPEVTQTPSHQVTQMGQEVILRCVPISNHLYFYWYRQILGQKVEFLVSFYNNEISEKSEIFDDQFSVERPDGSNFTLKIRSTKLEDSAMYFCASHRQGVTEAFFGQGTRLTVV.

In its sample, this clonotype was seen many times. The rearrangement joins TRBV29-1 to TRBJ2-3, with D possibly TRBD2 on 5 matching bases. Trimming removed 5 bases from V and 3 bases from J, with 9 bases in between. This CDR3 has 12 amino acids. Germline CDR1 and CDR2: SQVTM and ANQGSEA. Here the CDR3 reads CSVPPGTDTQYF. The CDR3 nucleotides read TGCAGCGTTCCCCCGGGGACAGATACGCAGTATTTT.

This clonotype was seen repeatedly, ten times or more. The CDR3 DNA reads as TGTGCCTGGAGTCAGGGTGAACTTGGTGGCTACACCTTC. Its protein is CAWSQGELGGYTF. The chain is built from TRBV30 and TRBJ1-2; a possible D gene is TRBD1 (5 bases). The V gene lost 2 bases and the J gene lost 7 bases, with 14 bases spanning the gap. Germline V lookup: CDR1 GTSNPN, CDR2 SVGIG (reference sequence). This CDR3 has 13 residues.

This clonotype was picked up many times. The chain recombines TRBV30 with TRBJ2-1; 11 nucleotides match TRBD2. The CDR3 loop spans 13 amino acids. Trimming cost V 5 bases and J 4 bases; bases outside gene matches: 1. Germline-derived CDR1 and CDR2 are GTSNPN and SVGIG (reference sequence). The CDR3 DNA reads as TGTGCCTGGGGGACTAGCGGTTACAATGAGCAGTTCTTC. Protein sequence: CAWGTSGYNEQFF.

Only a few counts were recorded for this clonotype. Here the CDR3 DNA reads TGTGCCAGCAGCTCAATAGGACTAGCGGGGATCACAGATACGCAGTATTTT. It specifies CASSSIGLAGITDTQYF. The chain combines TRBV11-3 with TRBJ2-3; 12 bases are shared with TRBD2. The CDR3 loop spans 17 amino acids. V was clipped by 4 bases and J by 2 bases; unmatched bases: 7. Germline CDR1 SGHNT, CDR2 YENEEA. Drawing the rest from reference TRBV11-3 and TRBJ2-3, the complete variable domain is EAGVVQSPRYKIIEKKQPVAFWCNPISGHNTLYWYLQNLGQGPELLIRYENEEAVDDSQLPKDRFSAERLKGVDSTLKIQPAELGDSAVYLCASSSIGLAGITDTQYFGPGTRLTVL.

About this clonotype itself: A clone one base away is much larger, so this may be a read error. Since the CDR3 does not end with the conserved phenylalanine or tryptophan, this likely comes from a read error. The J gene is TRBJ2-7, the V gene TRBV5-1; TRBD2 aligns across 12 bases. The germline V gene encodes CDR1 SGHRS and CDR2 YFSETQ. V shed 4 bases and J 2 bases; nucleotides not matched to a gene: 4. The CDR3 loop spans 15 amino acids. The CDR3 DNA reads as TGCGCCAGCAGCCCTACTAGCGGGGGGACCTACGAGCAGTACCTC. This sequence encodes CASSPTSGGTYEQYL.

V is TRBV27 and J is TRBJ2-7; 9 bases map to TRBD1. The CDR3 loop spans 18 amino acids. CDR1 and CDR2 from the germline V gene are MNHEY and SMNVEV (reference sequence). Germline trimming cut 1 base from V and 1 base from J; bases unmatched to any gene: 11. For the CDR3, the DNA is TGTGCCAGCAGTTTATTGGGGACACAGGGGGCGACGTCCTACGAGCAGTACTTC. This sequence encodes CASSLLGTQGATSYEQYF.

The sample holds many counts of this clonotype. The chain links TRBV7-6 to TRBJ2-5; the match to TRBD2 covers 8 bases. The length of the CDR3 is 18 residues. CDR1 and CDR2 from the germline V gene are SGHVS and FNYEAQ. Trimming cost V 5 bases and J 2 bases; bases outside gene matches: 16. CDR3 region: CASSPRFLSGGPQETQYF. In nucleotides, the CDR3 is TGTGCCAGCAGCCCCCGCTTTTTGAGCGGGGGACCGCAAGAGACCCAGTACTTC.

This clonotype was seen more than once but under ten times. CDR3 sequence (DNA): TGCGCCAGCAGCCAAGCCGGACTACCGATGTTGGAGACCCAGTACTTC. Its translation is CASSQAGLPMLETQYF. This chain links TRBV4-1 with TRBJ2-5, with D possibly TRBD2 on 6 matching bases. Trimming stripped 1 base from V and 5 bases from J, with 17 bases between. The CDR3 totals 16 residues. Germline values: CDR1 MGHRA, CDR2 YSYEKL.

The chain couples TRBV20-1 to TRBJ2-3; a weak D match, TRBD1 (6 bases). The CDR3 runs to 17 residues. Trimming stripped 0 bases from V and 3 bases from J, with 19 bases between. Germline V gene sequence: CDR1 DFQATT, CDR2 SNEGSKA (reference sequence). As DNA, the CDR3 is TGCAGTGCTAGAGATCGGAGGACGGAAAGGGGGACAGATACGCAGTATTTT. Translation gives CSARDRRTERGTDTQYF.

This clonotype was seen repeatedly, ten times or more. The chain combines TRBV7-9 with TRBJ2-2; D remains unclear. Germline V gene lookup returns CDR1 SEHNR and CDR2 FQNEAQ (reference sequence). Trimming removed 1 base at V and 3 bases at J, with 3 bases between. CDR3 size: 13 residues. The CDR3 reads CASSLGYTGELFF. For the CDR3, the DNA is TGTGCCAGCAGCTTAGGGTACACCGGGGAGCTGTTTTTT.

With regard to this clonotype: The germline gene is not matched at one end of the junction; a read error may be the cause. The chain couples TRBV6-5 to TRBJ2-7; 9 bases fit TRBD1. CDR3 length: 15 amino acids. CDR1 MNHEY and CDR2 SVGAGI come from the germline V gene. The CDR3 DNA follows: TGTGCCAGCAGCCCCGGGACAGGGAGCTCCTACGAGCGGTACTTC. It specifies CASSPGTGSSYERYF.

The J gene is TRBJ2-7, the V gene TRBV6-2 or TRBV6-3; no clear D gene. CDR1 and CDR2 from the germline V gene are MNHEY and SVGEGT. The CDR3 contains 15 residues. V lost 0 bases to trimming and J lost 2 bases, with 11 bases between them. The chain's CDR3 is CASSYSGTYTYEQYF. The CDR3 nucleotides read TGTGCCAGCAGTTACTCGGGCACGTACACCTACGAGCAGTACTTC.